Ten or more counts support the clone carrying this TCR beta chain. Its antigen is still unknown. The sample originates from a study of neurological immune-mediated disorders. General study results and limits: While HTLV-1-associated myelopathy showed the greatest TCR clonal expansion, multiple sclerosis showed the least, falling below healthy controls. Because no CDR3 amino acid sequences were shared across subjects by expanded clones, private repertoires were suggested in all groups. Phylogenetic grouping assigned the repertoires of 18 of 34 multiple sclerosis patients to a single related-CDR3 cluster, representing a possible signature.

V shed 2 bases and J 6 bases; nucleotides not matched to a gene: 7. This CDR3 spans 15 amino acids. The germline CDR1 and CDR2 sequences are SGHDT and YYEEEE. A total of 2 million PBMCs stored at -80 degrees C provided the unsorted libraries. TCRdb processed the 5' RACE reads anew with MiXCR; each CDR3 protein has one entry. The sample holds under 70,000 distinct CDR3 sequences, around 3% seen once. The material sequenced was PBMCs. The sequence derives from a woman aged 50 to 60 with multiple sclerosis. The chain uses TRBV5-6 and TRBJ2-1, with 8 bases identical to TRBD2. The CDR3 reads CASSFRGGRVNEQFF. For the CDR3, the DNA is TGTGCCAGCAGCTTCCGGGGGGGGCGGGTCAATGAGCAGTTCTTC. Combining the CDR3 with reference TRBV5-6 and TRBJ2-1 gives the whole variable domain DAGVTQSPTHLIKTRGQQVTLRCSPKSGHDTVSWYQQALGQGPQFIFQYYEEEERQRGNFPDRFSGHQFPNYSSELNVNALLLGDSALYLCASSFRGGRVNEQFFGPGTRLTVL.